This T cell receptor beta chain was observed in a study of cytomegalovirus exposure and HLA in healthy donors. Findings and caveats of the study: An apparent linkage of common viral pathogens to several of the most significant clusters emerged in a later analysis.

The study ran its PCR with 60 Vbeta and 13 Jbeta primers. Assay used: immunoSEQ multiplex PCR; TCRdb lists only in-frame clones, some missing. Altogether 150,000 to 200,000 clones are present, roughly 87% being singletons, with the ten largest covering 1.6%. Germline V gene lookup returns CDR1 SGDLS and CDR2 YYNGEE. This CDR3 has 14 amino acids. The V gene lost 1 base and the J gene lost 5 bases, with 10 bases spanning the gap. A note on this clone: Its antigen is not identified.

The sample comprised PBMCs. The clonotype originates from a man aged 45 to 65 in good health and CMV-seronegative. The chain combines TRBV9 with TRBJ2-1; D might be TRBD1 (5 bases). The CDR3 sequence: CASSVRGANNEQFF. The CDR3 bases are TGTGCCAGCAGCGTACGTGGGGCCAACAATGAGCAGTTCTTC. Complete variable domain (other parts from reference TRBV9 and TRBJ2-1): DSGVTQTPKHLITATGQRVTLRCSPRSGDLSVYWYQQSLDQGLQFLIQYYNGEERAKGNILERFSAQQFPDLHSELNLSSLELGDSALYFCASSVRGANNEQFFGPGTRLTVL.